The 24 T cell receptor beta chains presented below share a single source sample, sequenced in a study of beta chain features in type 1 diabetes. Study-level findings and limits: Moderately but significantly shorter TCRB CDR3s were found in Type 1 diabetes patients in all four CD4+ subsets.

Their antigens are not known. Expressed TCRB transcripts were sequenced because the isolated RNA had all been reverse transcribed beforehand. Repertoires were generated with immunoSEQ multiplex PCR, while TCRdb's copy carries only in-frame clones and drops some. The data show over 650,000 clones, around an eighth seen once. The sequenced material came from naive CD4+ T cells from blood. Receptors originate from a man between 18 and 29 years old with type 1 diabetes.

This clone was observed a few times. The genes are TRBV19 and TRBJ2-3; 8 bases map to TRBD2. This CDR3 has 15 amino acids. Germline V CDR1 and CDR2: LNHDA, SQIVND (reference sequence). V lost 9 bases to trimming and J lost 1 base; unmatched junction nucleotides: 9. The CDR3 here is CASRTTSGRTDTQYF. The DNA of the CDR3 is TGTGCCAGCAGAACCACTAGCGGACGCACAGATACGCAGTATTTT.

This clone came up a few times. V usage is TRBV5-4 and J usage is TRBJ1-5, with TRBD1 matching 11 bases. CDR3 length: 14 residues. V was clipped by 4 bases and J by 5 bases; unmatched bases: 2. The germline gives CDR1 SGHNT, CDR2 YYREEE (reference sequence). DNA for the CDR3: TGTGCCAGCAGCCGGGGACAGGGGGATCAGCCCCAGCATTTT. Translation: CASSRGQGDQPQHF. The complete variable domain, with remaining parts taken from reference TRBV5-4 and TRBJ1-5, reads ETGVTQSPTHLIKTRGQQVTLRCSSQSGHNTVSWYQQALGQGPQFIFQYYREEENGRGNFPPRFSGLQFPNYSSELNVNALELDDSALYLCASSRGQGDQPQHFGDGTRLSIL.

Only a few counts were recorded for this clone. V gene TRBV9 combines with J gene TRBJ1-4; the D is unclear. Trimming took off 0 bases at V and 5 bases at J, with 2 bases between the two ends. The CDR3 length is 12 residues. Germline CDR1 and CDR2: SGDLS and YYNGEE. The CDR3 nucleotides read TGTGCCAGCAGCGTAGAGAATGAAAAACTGTTTTTT. Translating gives CASSVENEKLFF.

The CDR3 loop is CAISEKTVDGYTF. CDR3 nucleotides: TGTGCCATCAGTGAGAAGACAGTGGATGGCTACACCTTC. The chain uses TRBV10-3 and TRBJ1-2, with D perhaps matching TRBD1 (5 bases). Germline V gene sequence: CDR1 ENHRY, CDR2 SYGVKD. Deletions cut 2 bases from V and 6 bases from J, with 10 bases between. This CDR3 is 13 amino acids long.

This clone was counted a few times. The chain carries TRBV4-3 and TRBJ2-1; weak D call: TRBD1 (5 bases). Germline CDR1 reads LGHNA; CDR2 reads YSLEER. V lost 0 bases and J lost 7, with 16 bases in between. The CDR3 totals 16 residues. The CDR3 is CASSQDTVKGRNEQFF. The CDR3 DNA follows: TGCGCCAGCAGCCAAGATACCGTGAAGGGGCGGAATGAGCAGTTCTTC.

The chain employs TRBV30 and TRBJ2-1; D is undetermined. Trimming took off 2 bases at V and 9 bases at J, with 17 bases between the two ends. The CDR3 has 14 residues. Germline V lookup: CDR1 GTSNPN, CDR2 SVGIG (reference sequence). The CDR3 is CAWSPSSIPGEQFF. CDR3 nucleotides: TGTGCCTGGAGTCCGTCATCCATACCGGGTGAGCAGTTCTTC.

The chain has TRBV5-1 and TRBJ1-1; the D is unclear. The CDR3 contains 14 residues. V was trimmed by 0 bases and J by 4 bases, leaving 10 bases between them. The germline V gene has CDR1 SGHRS and CDR2 YFSETQ. The CDR3 reads CASSLAVEGTEAFF. CDR3 coding DNA: TGCGCCAGCAGCTTGGCGGTGGAGGGCACTGAAGCTTTCTTT.

This chain connects TRBV7-2 to TRBJ2-5; 8 bases agree with TRBD1. The ends lost 3 bases at V and 5 bases at J; junction bases unmatched: 5. Germline V gives CDR1 SGHTA, CDR2 FQGNSA. CDR3 size: 14 residues. The CDR3 sequence: CASSFGRGLETQYF. As DNA, the CDR3 is TGTGCCAGCAGCTTCGGCAGGGGGCTTGAGACCCAGTACTTC.

The gene calls are TRBV27 and TRBJ2-7, with TRBD2 matching over 7 bases. CDR3 size: 14 residues. V lost 0 bases and J lost 3; bases outside the gene matches: 2. Germline values: CDR1 MNHEY, CDR2 SMNVEV (reference sequence). The CDR3 coding sequence is TGTGCCAGCAGTTTATCCGGGGGGTACTACGAGCAGTACTTC. Protein sequence: CASSLSGGYYEQYF.

In this sample, this clone turned up a few times. This CDR3 is CASSRQGEANVLTF. CDR3 sequence (DNA): TGTGCCAGCAGCAGACAGGGGGAGGCCAACGTCCTGACTTTC. The chain couples TRBV25-1 to TRBJ2-6; TRBD1 matches 9 bases. The length of the CDR3 is 14 residues. Germline CDR1 MGHDK, CDR2 SYGVNS. The J segment lost 6 bases and the V segment lost 6 bases, leaving 3 bases of the junction unmatched. The complete variable domain, with remaining parts taken from reference TRBV25-1 and TRBJ2-6, reads EADIYQTPRYLVIGTGKKITLECSQTMGHDKMYWYQQDPGMELHLIHYSYGVNSTEKGDLSSESTVSRIRTEHFPLTLESARPSHTSQYLCASSRQGEANVLTFGAGSRLTVL.

In its sample, this clone was seen a few times. CDR3 loop: CAWKAASTDTQYF. The CDR3 bases are TGTGCCTGGAAGGCGGCAAGCACAGATACGCAGTATTTT. The chain has TRBV30 and TRBJ2-3; D not certain. The V end lost 4 bases, the J end lost 0 bases, and 8 bases lay between the germline ends. CDR3 length: 13 residues. The germline CDR1 and CDR2 sequences are GTSNPN and SVGIG (reference sequence).

A few counts support this clone. The genes are TRBV28 and TRBJ2-5; possible D gene TRBD1, 5 bases. CDR3 length: 12 residues. The ends were cut back, 9 bases at V and 4 bases at J, with 12 bases in the middle. Germline V gene sequence: CDR1 MDHEN, CDR2 SYDVKM. Here the CDR3 reads CARAQGVETQYF. In DNA, the CDR3 is TGTGCCAGGGCGCAGGGTGTAGAGACCCAGTACTTC.

The chain couples TRBV2 to TRBJ2-2, with 10 bases lining up with TRBD1. The CDR3 length is 14 residues. V gave up 4 bases and J gave up 4 bases; unmatched junction bases: 0. The germline gives CDR1 SNHLY, CDR2 FYNNEI. CDR3 protein: CASSGDRGTGELFF. CDR3 DNA sequence: TGTGCCAGCAGTGGGGACAGGGGCACCGGGGAGCTGTTTTTT.

V gene TRBV9 combines with J gene TRBJ1-3; D unresolved. CDR1 SGDLS and CDR2 YYNGEE come from the germline V gene. The CDR3 loop spans 17 amino acids. Trimming removed 0 bases at V and 0 bases at J, with 13 bases between. The CDR3 DNA follows: TGTGCCAGCAGCGTAGAGCCGTGGGCTCCCTCTGGAAACACCATATATTTT. It encodes CASSVEPWAPSGNTIYF.

The chain combines TRBV12-5 with TRBJ1-1; no clear D gene. CDR3 length: 13 amino acids. The V end lost 2 bases, the J end lost 0 bases, and 4 bases lay between the germline ends. The germline CDR1 and CDR2 sequences are LGHNT and FRNRAP. The CDR3 sequence: CASGLSMNTEAFF. CDR3 coding DNA: TGTGCTAGTGGTTTGTCCATGAACACTGAAGCTTTCTTT.

This clone was counted only a few times. V usage is TRBV9 and J usage is TRBJ2-7; D is unclear. The V gene's germline CDR1 is SGDLS and CDR2 YYNGEE. The V gene lost 0 bases and the J gene lost 7 bases, with 11 bases spanning the gap. The CDR3 has 13 amino acids. CDR3 protein: CASSVVANGEQYF. DNA of the CDR3: TGTGCCAGCAGCGTAGTTGCCAATGGAGAGCAGTACTTC.

This rearrangement joins TRBV12-5 to TRBJ2-1, with D unresolved. V dropped 4 bases and J dropped 1 base, with 5 bases sitting between them. This CDR3 contains 13 residues. Looked up from germline, CDR1 is LGHNT and CDR2 is FRNRAP. Written as DNA, the CDR3 is TGTGCTAGTGGTTCGACGTCCTACAATGAGCAGTTCTTC. Translation: CASGSTSYNEQFF.

The chain is built from TRBV19 and TRBJ2-3, with a possible D match to TRBD1 (5 bases). The length of the CDR3 is 14 residues. CDR1 is LNHDA, CDR2 SQIVND, per germline (reference sequence). The V and J ends lost 3 bases and 4 bases respectively, with 11 bases between them. The CDR3 here is CASSIQGYPDTQYF. CDR3 coding DNA: TGTGCCAGTAGTATTCAGGGCTACCCAGATACGCAGTATTTT.

The V and J genes are TRBV10-3 and TRBJ1-4; TRBD1 matches at 7 bases. V lost 10 bases, J lost 7 bases, and 15 bases stayed unmatched. The CDR3 spans 15 residues. CDR1 and CDR2 from the germline V gene are ENHRY and SYGVKD. The CDR3 sequence is CATSRRGDSGEKLFF. The CDR3 DNA reads as TGTGCCACTTCCAGGAGGGGGGACAGTGGTGAAAAACTGTTTTTT.

Remarks on this clone: Relative to the germline gene, one junction end is altered; a read error may explain this. The chain joins TRBV11-2 to TRBJ1-2, with D possibly matching TRBD1 (6 bases). The CDR3 is made up of 13 amino acids. Germline V gives CDR1 SGHAT, CDR2 FQNNGV. The CDR3 region has the DNA TGTGCCAGCACCTTAGGGGGAAACTATGGCTACACCTTC. Amino acid sequence: CASTLGGNYGYTF.

This chain uses TRBV9 with TRBJ2-1; 8 nucleotides agree with TRBD2. The CDR3 loop spans 16 amino acids. The germline gives CDR1 SGDLS, CDR2 YYNGEE. The V and J ends lost 1 base and 4 bases, in that order; junction bases with no gene match: 7. In nucleotides, the CDR3 is TGTGCCAGCAGCGTAAGCCCAGGCGGGGGGTACAATGAGCAGTTCTTC. This codes for CASSVSPGGGYNEQFF.

The chain couples TRBV9 to TRBJ1-1; possibly TRBD1 for D (5 bases). Germline CDR1 and CDR2: SGDLS and YYNGEE. Trimming pared 3 bases from V and 4 bases from J, leaving 13 bases between. The CDR3 consists of 14 residues. The CDR3 loop is CASSAGGFGTEAFF. CDR3 bases: TGTGCCAGCAGCGCGGGGGGTTTTGGCACTGAAGCTTTCTTT.

The chain is built from TRBV5-1 and TRBJ2-1, with TRBD2 identical over 9 bases. The germline CDR1 and CDR2 sequences are SGHRS and YFSETQ. V was pared by 3 bases and J by 8 bases, with 6 bases of the junction left unmatched. This CDR3 region has 14 residues. CDR3 loop: CASSSSGRRDEQFF. The CDR3 nucleotides are TGCGCCAGCAGCTCGAGCGGGAGGAGGGATGAGCAGTTCTTC.

This clone has just a few counts. The gene calls are TRBV7-9 and TRBJ1-4; D is unresolved. The CDR3 totals 13 residues. CDR1 SEHNR and CDR2 FQNEAQ come from the germline V gene (reference sequence). Trimming pared 4 bases from V and 8 bases from J, leaving 11 bases between. Here the CDR3 DNA reads TGTGCCAGCAGCTCCGTAGAAGGCGAAAAACTGTTTTTT. Protein sequence: CASSSVEGEKLFF.